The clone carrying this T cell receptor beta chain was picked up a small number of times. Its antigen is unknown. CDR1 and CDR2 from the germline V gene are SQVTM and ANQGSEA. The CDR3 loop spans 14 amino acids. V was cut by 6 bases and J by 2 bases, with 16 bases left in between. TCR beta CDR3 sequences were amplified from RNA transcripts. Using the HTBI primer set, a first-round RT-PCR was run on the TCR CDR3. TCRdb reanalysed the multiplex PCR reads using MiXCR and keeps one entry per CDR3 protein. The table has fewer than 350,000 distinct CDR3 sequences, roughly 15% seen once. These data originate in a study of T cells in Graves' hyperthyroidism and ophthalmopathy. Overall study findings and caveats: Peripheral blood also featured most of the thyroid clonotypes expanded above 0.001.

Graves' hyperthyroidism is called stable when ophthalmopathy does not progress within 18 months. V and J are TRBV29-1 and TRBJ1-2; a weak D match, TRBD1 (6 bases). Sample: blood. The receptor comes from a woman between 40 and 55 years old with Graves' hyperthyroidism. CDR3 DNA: TGCAGCGTGGGTAACAGGGCGGGGAACTATGGCTACACCTTC. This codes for CSVGNRAGNYGYTF.